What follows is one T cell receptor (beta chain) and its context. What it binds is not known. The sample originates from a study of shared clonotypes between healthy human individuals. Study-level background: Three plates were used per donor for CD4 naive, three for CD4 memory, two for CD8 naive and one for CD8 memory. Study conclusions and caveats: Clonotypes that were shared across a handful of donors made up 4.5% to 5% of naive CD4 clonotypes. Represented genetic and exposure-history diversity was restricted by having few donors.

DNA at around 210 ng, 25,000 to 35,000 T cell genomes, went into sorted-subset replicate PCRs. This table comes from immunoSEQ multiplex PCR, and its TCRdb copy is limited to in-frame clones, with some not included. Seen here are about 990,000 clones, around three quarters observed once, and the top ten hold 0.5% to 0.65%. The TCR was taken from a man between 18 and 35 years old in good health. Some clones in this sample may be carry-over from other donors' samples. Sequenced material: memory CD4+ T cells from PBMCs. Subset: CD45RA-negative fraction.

This chain's CDR3 is CASSLGWQGYSNQPQHF. The DNA of the CDR3 is TGTGCCAGCAGCTTAGGATGGCAGGGTTATAGCAATCAGCCCCAGCATTTT. V and J are TRBV7-2 and TRBJ1-5; possibly TRBD1 for D (5 bases). CDR1 is SGHTA and CDR2 is FQGNSA in the germline V gene. V lost 1 base, J lost 0 bases, and 13 bases lay in between. The CDR3 runs 17 residues. Full variable domain (remainder filled in from reference TRBV7-2 and TRBJ1-5): GAGVSQSPSNKVTEKGKDVELRCDPISGHTALYWYRQSLGQGLEFLIYFQGNSAPDKSGLPSDRFSAERTGGSVSTLTIQRTQQEDSAVYLCASSLGWQGYSNQPQHFGDGTRLSIL.